What follows are 14 T cell receptor beta chains derived from one specimen sequenced in a study of shared clonotypes between healthy human individuals. The naive CD8 population came from CD45RO-negative cells selected for CCR7, without terminally differentiated effector memory CD45RA+ cells. Repertoires were generated with immunoSEQ multiplex PCR, while TCRdb's copy carries only in-frame clones and drops some. The sample shows approximately 590,000 clones, just under 97% of them seen only once. The sample comprised naive CD8+ T cells sorted from blood. These receptors were taken from a woman aged 25 to 39 in good health.

The chain couples TRBV9 to TRBJ2-3; 8 nucleotides agree with TRBD2. There are 14 residues in the CDR3. The junction had 1 base not matched to a gene; V was cut back by 0 bases and J by 4 bases. Germline assignment: CDR1 SGDLS and CDR2 YYNGEE. The CDR3 nucleotides are TGTGCCAGCAGCGTAGGAGCGGGGGCAGATACGCAGTATTTT. It translates to CASSVGAGADTQYF. The variable domain in full, with the rest retrieved from reference TRBV9 and TRBJ2-3, is DSGVTQTPKHLITATGQRVTLRCSPRSGDLSVYWYQQSLDQGLQFLIQYYNGEERAKGNILERFSAQQFPDLHSELNLSSLELGDSALYFCASSVGAGADTQYFGPGTRLTVL.

The J gene is TRBJ2-2, the V gene TRBV5-4, with D unresolved. V lost 7 bases and J 1 base, leaving 14 bases between the germline ends. Germline V gene data show CDR1 as SGHNT and CDR2 as YYREEE (reference sequence). This CDR3 has 15 residues. The chain's CDR3 is CASQRAAQNTGELFF. The CDR3 DNA is TGTGCCAGCCAACGGGCAGCGCAGAACACCGGGGAGCTGTTTTTT.

V gene TRBV5-1 combines with J gene TRBJ2-3, with 12 bases aligning to TRBD1. This CDR3 has 17 amino acids. The germline gives CDR1 SGHRS, CDR2 YFSETQ. Trimming took 4 bases from V and 4 from J; bases not matched to a gene: 10. The CDR3 region has the DNA TGCGCCAGCAGCGGAAGGGACAGGGGGCGCCAGTCAGATACGCAGTATTTT. It yields the protein CASSGRDRGRQSDTQYF.

The rearrangement joins TRBV29-1 to TRBJ2-1, with a possible D match to TRBD1 (5 bases). Trimming removed 3 bases from V and 8 bases from J, with 11 bases in between. This CDR3 has 12 amino acids. Germline CDR1 and CDR2: SQVTM and ANQGSEA. The CDR3 DNA reads TGCAGCGTTGATGTAGGGGAATATGAGCAGTTCTTC. Amino acids: CSVDVGEYEQFF.

In the case of this clone: Other DNA variants within this sample encode the same CDR3. V usage is TRBV27 and J usage is TRBJ2-1; 13 bases fit TRBD2. J was trimmed by 7 bases and V by 4 bases; bases with no gene match: 4. The CDR3 totals 15 residues. The germline gives CDR1 MNHEY, CDR2 SMNVEV (reference sequence). CDR3 sequence (DNA): TGTGCCAGCAGTTCAGGGACTAGCGGGAAAAATGAGCAGTTCTTC. Encoded protein: CASSSGTSGKNEQFF.

This chain connects TRBV6-8 to TRBJ2-1, with a tentative D call TRBD1 (6 bases). The CDR3 sequence is 20 residues long. CDR1 and CDR2 from the germline V gene are MNHGY and SAAAGT. With 2 bases removed from V and 5 bases from J, the gap between germline ends came to 28 bases. CDR3: CASSYLRRGSSRGTNNEQFF. As DNA, the CDR3 is TGTGCCAGCAGTTACCTGCGAAGGGGTTCGTCCAGGGGAACAAACAATGAGCAGTTCTTC.

J is TRBJ1-1 and V is TRBV4-1; 7 positions agree with TRBD1. The J segment lost 3 bases and the V segment lost 4 bases, leaving 8 bases of the junction unmatched. CDR1 and CDR2 (germline): MGHRA, YSYEKL. The CDR3 consists of 15 residues. The CDR3 DNA reads TGCGCCAGCAGCCCGGCGGCCACAGGGGACACTGAAGCTTTCTTT. Translating it yields CASSPAATGDTEAFF.

The rearrangement links TRBV28 to TRBJ2-7, with a weak D call TRBD1 (6 bases). Germline V gives CDR1 MDHEN, CDR2 SYDVKM. V lost 4 bases to trimming and J lost 0 bases, with 19 bases between them. This CDR3 region has 17 residues. The CDR3 protein is CASSSRPGQSLSYEQYF. In nucleotides, the CDR3 is TGTGCCAGCAGTTCCCGCCCCGGACAGTCACTCTCCTACGAGCAGTACTTC.

This chain's CDR3 is CASSFRVSGGDEQFF. CDR3 coding DNA: TGTGCCAGCAGTTTTCGGGTTTCGGGTGGGGATGAGCAGTTCTTC. The chain carries TRBV27 and TRBJ2-1; D call uncertain. Trimming removed 3 bases at V and 8 bases at J, with 17 bases between. This CDR3 spans 15 amino acids. Germline loops: CDR1 MNHEY, CDR2 SMNVEV (reference sequence).

This clone was detected only once. The chain couples TRBV19 to TRBJ2-1; 14 bases align to TRBD2. Trimming at V came to 3 bases and at J to 0 bases, leaving 1 base not matched to a gene. The CDR3 runs 17 residues. The germline V gene has CDR1 LNHDA and CDR2 SQIVND (reference sequence). The CDR3 region has the DNA TGTGCCAGTAGTATGGGGACTAGCGGGAGCTCCTACAATGAGCAGTTCTTC. It yields the protein CASSMGTSGSSYNEQFF.

The chain employs TRBV29-1 and TRBJ2-7; TRBD2 is a possible D gene (6 bases). Trimming took 4 bases from V and 7 from J, leaving 11 bases between them. This CDR3 has 11 amino acids. Germline V gene sequence: CDR1 SQVTM, CDR2 ANQGSEA. The CDR3 DNA is TGCAGCGTTGTCAAAGCGGGTGAGCAGTACTTC. Encoded protein: CSVVKAGEQYF.

The V and J genes are TRBV19 and TRBJ1-2; no reliable D call. Trimming removed 11 bases from V and 6 bases from J, with 13 bases in between. This CDR3 region has 11 residues. Per germline, CDR1 LNHDA and CDR2 SQIVND (reference sequence). In DNA, the CDR3 is TGTGCCGGAGAGAAGGAGGATGGCTACACCTTC. This codes for CAGEKEDGYTF. Looking up the rest from reference TRBV19 and TRBJ1-2 gives the full variable domain: DGGITQSPKYLFRKEGQNVTLSCEQNLNHDAMYWYRQDPGQGLRLIYYSQIVNDFQKGDIAEGYSVSREKKESFPLTVTSAQKNPTAFYLCAGEKEDGYTFGSGTRLTVV.

For the CDR3, the DNA is TGTGCCAGCAGTTCCCCCTCCGGGACTAGCGGGAGAGATGAGCAGTTCTTC. It codes for CASSSPSGTSGRDEQFF. The rearrangement joins TRBV27 to TRBJ2-1, with TRBD2 matching over 14 bases. This CDR3 spans 17 amino acids. From germline, CDR1 is MNHEY and CDR2 SMNVEV (reference sequence). V was clipped by 4 bases and J by 8 bases; unmatched bases: 10.

This clone is a singleton in its sample. This chain connects TRBV4-2 to TRBJ2-7, with D maybe TRBD2 (5 bases). Germline V gene sequence: CDR1 LGHNA, CDR2 YNFKEQ. The CDR3 has 15 residues. Trimming took 1 base from V and 2 from J, leaving 12 bases between them. The CDR3 region has the DNA TGTGCCAGCAGCCAAGTTCCGGGAAACACCTACGAGCAGTACTTC. It specifies CASSQVPGNTYEQYF.